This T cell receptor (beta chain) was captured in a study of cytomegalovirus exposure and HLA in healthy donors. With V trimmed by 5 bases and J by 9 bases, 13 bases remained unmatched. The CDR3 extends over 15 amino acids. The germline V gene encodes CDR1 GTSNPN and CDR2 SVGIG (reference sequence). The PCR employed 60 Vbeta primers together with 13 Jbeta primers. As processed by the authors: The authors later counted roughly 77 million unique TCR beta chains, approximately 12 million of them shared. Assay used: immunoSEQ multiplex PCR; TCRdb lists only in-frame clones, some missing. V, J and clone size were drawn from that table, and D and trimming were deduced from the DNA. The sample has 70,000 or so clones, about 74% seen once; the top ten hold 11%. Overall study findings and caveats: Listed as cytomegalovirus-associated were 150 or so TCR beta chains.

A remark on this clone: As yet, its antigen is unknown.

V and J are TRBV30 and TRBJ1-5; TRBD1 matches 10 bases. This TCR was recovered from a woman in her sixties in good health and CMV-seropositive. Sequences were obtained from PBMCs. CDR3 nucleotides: TGTGCCTGGTCCTCGGGACAGGGGTTGAATGCGCCCCAGCATTTT. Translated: CAWSSGQGLNAPQHF.